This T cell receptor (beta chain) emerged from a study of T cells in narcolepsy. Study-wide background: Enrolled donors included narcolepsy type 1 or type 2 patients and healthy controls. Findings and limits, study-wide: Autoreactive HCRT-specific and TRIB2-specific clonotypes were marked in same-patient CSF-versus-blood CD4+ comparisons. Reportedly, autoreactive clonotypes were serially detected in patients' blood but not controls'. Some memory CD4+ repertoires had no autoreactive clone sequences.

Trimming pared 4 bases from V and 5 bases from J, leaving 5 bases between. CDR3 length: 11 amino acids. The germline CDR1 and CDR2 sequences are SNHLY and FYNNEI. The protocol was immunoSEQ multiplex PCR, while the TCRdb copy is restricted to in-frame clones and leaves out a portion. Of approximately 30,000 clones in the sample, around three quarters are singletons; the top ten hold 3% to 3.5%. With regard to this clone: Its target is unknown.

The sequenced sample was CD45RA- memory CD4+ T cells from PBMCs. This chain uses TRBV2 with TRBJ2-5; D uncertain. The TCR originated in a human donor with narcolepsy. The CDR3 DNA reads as TGTGCCAGCAGTGTTCTTGAGACCCAGTACTTC. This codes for CASSVLETQYF.